The rows below give T cell receptor beta chains drawn from one sample of a study of CD8+ T cells in alopecia areata. Measured with immunoSEQ multiplex PCR; TCRdb has only the in-frame clones, and not every one. The data hold 9,500 to 15,000 clones, with 45% to 70% observed a single time. Sequencing was carried out using skin. Every receptor here comes from a human donor with alopecia areata. The CDR3 runs from the conserved cysteine through the conserved F or W. Fields, in order: clone size, V gene, J gene, D gene, CDR3 protein, CDR3 DNA. A D gene is named only where the DNA matches it firmly. Not all rows give a size; the values are once, few, many and, for expanded clones, a class.

few	TRBV28	TRBJ1-5	-	CASTLTASYQPQHF	TGTGCCAGCACCCTCACAGCATCGTATCAGCCCCAGCATTTT
-	TRBV7-2	TRBJ2-3	TRBD1	CASSKGTGGETDTQYF	TGTGCCAGCAGCAAAGGGACAGGGGGCGAGACAGATACGCAGTATTTT
-	TRBV10-3	TRBJ2-1	-	CAIQSREPNEQFF	TGTGCCATCCAGTCCCGGGAGCCCAATGAGCAGTTCTTC
few	TRBV7-2	TRBJ2-5	-	CASSLRGRWETQYF	TGTGCCAGCAGCTTACGGGGAAGGTGGGAGACCCAGTACTTC
-	TRBV9	TRBJ2-3	TRBD2	CASSVASGSRWGTDTQYF	TGTGCCAGCAGCGTAGCTAGCGGGAGCAGATGGGGGACAGATACGCAGTATTTT
few	TRBV7-8	TRBJ2-3	-	CASSQSQGPSGTQYF	TGTGCCAGCAGCCAATCACAGGGTCCCTCCGGTACGCAGTATTTT
-	TRBV11-2	TRBJ2-5	TRBD1	CASSQGTDQETQYF	TGTGCCAGCAGCCAAGGGACAGATCAAGAGACCCAGTACTTC
-	TRBV5-4	TRBJ1-2	-	CASSLSVVVETGYTF	TGTGCCAGCAGCTTGTCTGTGGTGGTGGAGACTGGCTACACCTTC
-	TRBV10-3	TRBJ2-7	TRBD2	CAISESLAVGYEQYF	TGTGCCATCAGTGAGTCGCTAGCGGTCGGATACGAGCAGTACTTC
few	TRBV6-6	TRBJ2-3	-	CASRNSASSTDTQYF	TGTGCCAGCAGAAATAGCGCCTCTAGCACAGATACGCAGTATTTT
-	TRBV2	TRBJ1-1	TRBD1	CASSPDRAANTEAFF	TGTGCCAGCAGTCCGGACAGGGCGGCTAACACTGAAGCTTTCTTT
few	TRBV7-9	TRBJ2-3	-	CASRFTGRDTQYF	TGTGCCAGCAGGTTTACGGGGCGAGATACGCAGTATTTT
-	TRBV5-1	TRBJ2-1	-	CASGRRLEGNEQFF	TGCGCCAGCGGCCGAAGGCTCGAGGGAAATGAGCAGTTCTTC
-	TRBV10-3	TRBJ2-7	TRBD2	CAISEGTSGRASEQYF	TGTGCCATCAGTGAAGGGACTAGCGGGAGGGCCAGCGAGCAGTACTTC
-	TRBV6-1	TRBJ2-2	-	CASREGGSTGELFF	TGTGCCAGCCGCGAGGGGGGGAGCACCGGGGAGCTGTTTTTT
few	TRBV6-1	TRBJ1-2	TRBD1	CASSERTGGYGYTF	TGTGCCAGCAGTGAAAGGACAGGGGGCTATGGCTACACCTTC
-	TRBV11-2	TRBJ2-7	-	CASSYPGSTTYEQYF	TGTGCCAGCAGCTACCCGGGGTCTACTACCTACGAGCAGTACTTC
-	TRBV29-1	TRBJ2-7	-	CSVAGRDKSYEQYF	TGCAGCGTTGCCGGCCGGGACAAGTCCTACGAGCAGTACTTC
-	TRBV18	TRBJ1-1	-	CASSLRLTGTRHMNTEAFF	TGTGCCAGCTCTCTTCGTTTGACCGGGACGCGGCACATGAACACTGAAGCTTTCTTT
few	TRBV7-8	TRBJ2-5	-	CASSRREAETQYF	TGTGCCAGCAGTCGTAGAGAGGCAGAGACCCAGTACTTC
few	TRBV7-9	TRBJ2-3	-	CASSYHTDTQYF	TGTGCCAGCAGTTATCACACAGATACGCAGTATTTT
-	TRBV5-1	TRBJ2-5	TRBD2	CASSSGLGGETQYF	TGCGCCAGCAGCTCAGGACTAGGTGGGGAGACCCAGTACTTC
-	TRBV7-9	TRBJ2-1	-	CASSFRGGNEQFF	TGTGCCAGCAGCTTCAGAGGGGGAAATGAGCAGTTCTTC
medium-sized	TRBV13	TRBJ2-7	TRBD2	CASSSGTSGIYEQYF	TGTGCCAGCAGCTCCGGGACTAGCGGCATCTACGAGCAGTACTTC
once	TRBV10-3	TRBJ2-3	TRBD2	CAIRTSGSTDTQYF	TGTGCCATCAGGACTAGCGGGAGCACAGATACGCAGTATTTT
-	TRBV4-1	TRBJ2-1	TRBD2	CASSQVRSGVYNEQFF	TGCGCCAGCAGCCAAGTGAGAAGCGGGGTCTACAATGAGCAGTTCTTC
-	TRBV19	TRBJ2-3	TRBD2	CASSITAGGFTDTQYF	TGTGCCAGTAGTATCACAGCGGGGGGGTTCACAGATACGCAGTATTTT
-	TRBV30	TRBJ1-2	-	CAWSLAGNYGYTF	TGTGCCTGGAGTCTGGCAGGGAACTATGGCTACACCTTC
medium-sized	TRBV7-2	TRBJ2-7	TRBD2	CASSSQRGLAGYEQYF	TGTGCCAGCAGCTCCCAAAGGGGACTAGCGGGCTACGAGCAGTACTTC
-	TRBV10-2	TRBJ2-5	TRBD2	CASSTPLRAGSTGGDQETQYF	TGCGCCAGCAGTACCCCTCTAAGAGCGGGATCCACCGGGGGGGACCAAGAGACCCAGTACTTC
-	TRBV5-5	TRBJ2-5	-	CASSPQGGPQETQYF	TGTGCCAGCAGCCCCCAGGGCGGGCCGCAAGAGACCCAGTACTTC
few	TRBV28	TRBJ2-1	-	CASSTPRQVGGFF	TGTGCCAGCAGTACACCTCGACAGGTTGGGGGGTTCTTC
-	TRBV6-5	TRBJ2-7	-	CASSYDLRGADEQYF	TGTGCCAGCAGTTACGATTTACGGGGTGCGGACGAGCAGTACTTC
-	TRBV19	TRBJ2-5	-	CASKGLENQETQYF	TGTGCCAGTAAGGGGCTAGAAAACCAAGAGACCCAGTACTTC
-	TRBV9	TRBJ1-1	-	CASSVGTGTEAFF	TGTGCCAGCAGCGTCGGGACGGGCACTGAAGCTTTCTTT
few	TRBV6-5	TRBJ1-1	-	CASSYTRADTEAFF	TGTGCCAGCAGTTACACGCGGGCAGACACTGAAGCTTTCTTT
-	TRBV7-8	TRBJ2-7	-	CASSSTFYEQYF	TGTGCCAGCAGCTCAACCTTCTACGAGCAGTACTTC
-	TRBV27	TRBJ2-3	-	CASSLMWAGLSTDTQYF	TGTGCCAGCAGTTTAATGTGGGCGGGCCTATCCACAGATACGCAGTACTTT
-	TRBV7-6	TRBJ2-5	-	CASSPFREFPETQYF	TGTGCCAGCAGCCCTTTTCGGGAGTTCCCCGAGACCCAGTACTTC
-	TRBV13	TRBJ2-1	TRBD2	CASTPSGGAGNEQFF	TGTGCCAGCACCCCGAGCGGGGGGGCCGGTAATGAGCAGTTCTTC
-	TRBV5-6	TRBJ2-7	-	CASSFTLTGLGGDEQYF	TGTGCCAGCAGCTTTACTCTTACCGGTCTGGGAGGAGACGAGCAGTACTTC
once	TRBV6-6	TRBJ1-2	-	CASSYSWDTNYGYTF	TGTGCCAGCAGTTACTCCTGGGACACTAACTATGGCTACACCTTC
-	TRBV28	TRBJ2-7	TRBD2	CASRISGTPFREQYF	TGTGCCAGCAGAATAAGCGGGACCCCGTTTAGAGAGCAGTACTTC
few	TRBV5-1	TRBJ2-7	TRBD2	CASSRLPTSHHEQYF	TGCGCCAGCAGCCGGCTACCGACTAGCCACCACGAGCAGTACTTC
few	TRBV7-2	TRBJ2-5	TRBD2	CASSCFPRCSGKKETQYF	TGTGCCAGCAGCTGCTTCCCCCGGTGTAGCGGGAAAAAAGAGACCCAGTACTTC